Detailed here is one T cell receptor (beta chain). Per the original methods: Amplification of reference gene primers was used by the study to estimate nucleated cell counts. Assay used: immunoSEQ multiplex PCR; TCRdb lists only in-frame clones, some missing. The V and J calls and the clone size are those of that table, but D and trimming were determined from the DNA. Of under 300,000 clones listed, about 80% are singletons. This sample is drawn from a study of blood T cell repertoires in COVID-19. Study-wide background: The samples span acute and convalescent COVID-19 from the United States, Italy and Spain. PBMCs, B-cell-depleted T cells, or T cells were the source of the cDNA or gDNA that made up the material.

This receptor was obtained from a woman older than 75 with acute or convalescent COVID-19. What was sequenced was peripheral blood.

The CDR3 coding sequence is TGTGCCAGCAGTAAACAGAGAGGGATGAACACTGAAGCTTTCTTT. Translated: CASSKQRGMNTEAFF. The chain recombines TRBV6-5 with TRBJ1-1; D gene uncertain. This CDR3 is built from 15 residues. Germline V gene lookup returns CDR1 MNHEY and CDR2 SVGAGI. V shed 5 bases and J shed 0 bases, with 13 bases lying between them.